This T cell receptor (beta chain) appears in the sequencing data of a study of regulatory T cells in long-lasting Graves disease. Broader study findings: Persistent disease was associated with favored TRBV28 usage and with favored use of TRBJ1-2 and TRBJ2-5. New patients shared roughly 1,000 public clonotypes, fewer than the 2,500 to 3,000 shared by persistent patients.

iRepertoire HTBI primers and Arm-PCR of CDR3 regions built TCR beta libraries. TCRdb independently ran MiXCR on the multiplex PCR reads; one entry per CDR3 protein. The profile covers around 460,000 distinct CDR3 sequences, with approximately 23% appearing a single time and 13% taken by the ten largest. As regards this clonotype: Its target is unknown.

Time point noted: persistent/refractory GD, antithyroid drugs over 5 years with positive TRAb. RNA extracted from PBMCs served as the sequencing template. V lost 6 bases to trimming and J lost 3 bases; unmatched junction nucleotides: 4. The CDR3 totals 13 residues. Germline V CDR1 and CDR2: SQVTM, ANQGSEA. V usage is TRBV29-1 and J usage is TRBJ2-7; 11 bases are a match to TRBD1. This clonotype was sampled from a female donor with Graves disease. Material: peripheral blood mononuclear cells (PBMCs), obtained when the disease was refractory, from a patient treated with antithyroid drugs. Here the CDR3 reads CSVGQGAHYEQYF. In DNA, the CDR3 is TGCAGCGTCGGACAGGGGGCCCACTACGAGCAGTACTTC.